Below, 27 T cell receptor beta chains from the same sample are listed, as sequenced in a study of Ad26.COV2.S vaccination and SARS-CoV-2 variants (dated by TCRdb to about 2021). The treatment or condition label of this sample denotes: over 15 received Ad26.COV2.S at low or high dose, single or two shots; 5 received placebo; per-sample allocation not given. Repertoires of vaccine and placebo recipients were sequenced from samples collected on day 63 after the first injection. The protocol used for the library was the immunoSEQ multiplex PCR assay. TCRdb's version of the immuneACCESS table is confined to in-frame rearrangements and falls short of the full clone set. An unresolved V gene accounts for under half of the shortfall where checked; the remainder is of unknown origin. In all, the sample holds about 680,000 clones, and 89% of those were seen once. The ten biggest clones cover approximately 1.5% of the sample.

The source material was peripheral blood, sampled in a trial of Ad26.COV2.S vaccine versus placebo. These receptors were obtained from a person between 18 and 59 years old who received the Ad26.COV2.S COVID-19 vaccine or a placebo.

The chain recombines TRBV18 with TRBJ1-5; TRBD1 aligns across 10 bases. Gene TRBJ2-3 matches the end of the DNA better, so the J call may be wrong. CDR3 length equals 14 residues. Germline CDR1 and CDR2: KGHSH and LQKENI. CDR3 DNA sequence: TGTGCCAGCTCACCTGACAGGGGGCGTCAGCCCCAGTATTTT. Amino acid sequence: CASSPDRGRQPQYF.

V gene TRBV7-2 combines with J gene TRBJ2-2, with TRBD1 matching 9 bases. Trimming cost V 6 bases and J 6 bases; bases outside gene matches: 11. This CDR3 has 16 amino acids. Per the germline V gene, CDR1 is SGHTA and CDR2 is FQGNSA. The CDR3 reads CASRLAGTGSSGELFF. CDR3 DNA: TGTGCCAGCAGATTGGCCGGGACAGGGAGCTCCGGGGAGCTGTTTTTT.

J is TRBJ2-5 and V is TRBV30; TRBD2 agrees at 9 bases. Germline V lookup: CDR1 GTSNPN, CDR2 SVGIG (reference sequence). The CDR3 sequence is 16 residues long. The trim removed 2 bases at V and 4 bases at J, leaving 11 bases unmatched. For the CDR3, the DNA is TGTGCCTGGAGTACCCAGCGGGGGGCCACGCGAGAGACCCAGTACTTC. This translates into CAWSTQRGATRETQYF.

V usage is TRBV10-2 and J usage is TRBJ2-5; 14 bases match TRBD2. With V trimmed by 0 bases and J by 3 bases, 0 bases remained unmatched. Per germline, CDR1 WSHSY and CDR2 SAAADI. CDR3 length: 16 amino acids. The CDR3 protein is CASSESGLAGEETQYF. The CDR3 DNA follows: TGCGCCAGCAGTGAGTCGGGACTAGCGGGAGAAGAGACCCAGTACTTC.

The chain combines TRBV4-3 with TRBJ2-1, with a possible D match to TRBD2 (7 bases). Trimming removed 0 bases from V and 5 bases from J, with 14 bases in between. The CDR3 has 16 amino acids. Germline CDR1 and CDR2: LGHNA and YSLEER. The CDR3 protein is CASSQEPRGADNEQFF. The CDR3 bases are TGCGCCAGCAGCCAAGAACCCCGGGGGGCGGACAATGAGCAGTTCTTC.

The DNA of the CDR3 is TGCAGTGCTAGTCGGGGGCCCCTCTACAATGAGCAGTTCTTC. This translates into CSASRGPLYNEQFF. The chain carries TRBV20-1 and TRBJ2-1; D possibly matches TRBD1 or TRBD2 (6 bases each). Germline-derived CDR1 and CDR2 are DFQATT and SNEGSKA (reference sequence). The length of the CDR3 is 14 residues. The germline V and J ends were trimmed by 3 bases and 3 bases, with 12 bases remaining between them.

This chain links TRBV19 with TRBJ1-3; D is ambiguous. Per the germline V gene, CDR1 is LNHDA and CDR2 is SQIVND (reference sequence). Trimming left V 2 bases short and J 6 bases short, with 11 bases between. The length of the CDR3 is 14 residues. The CDR3 loop is CASSIPPMENTIYF. Here the CDR3 DNA reads TGTGCCAGTAGTATACCTCCGATGGAAAACACCATATATTTT.

The chain is built from TRBV6-5 and TRBJ1-3, with D unresolved. The V gene's germline CDR1 is MNHEY and CDR2 SVGAGI. This CDR3 is built from 12 residues. Trimming left V 10 bases short and J 0 bases short, with 7 bases between. The CDR3 protein is CATLFSGNTIYF. The CDR3 bases are TGTGCCACCCTTTTCTCTGGAAACACCATATATTTT.

The chain uses TRBV3-1 (or the pseudogene TRBV3-2) and TRBJ1-6; D remains unclear. There are 17 residues in the CDR3. The V and J ends lost 0 bases and 9 bases respectively, with 18 bases between them. CDR1 and CDR2 (germline): LGHDT, YNNKEL (reference sequence). The CDR3, as DNA: TGTGCCAGCAGCCAAGATCTGGGCAGTTCACCCGGTTCACCCCTCCACTTT. The encoded protein is CASSQDLGSSPGSPLHF.

The chain has TRBV10-3 and TRBJ2-3; D is undetermined. The CDR3 has 13 residues. CDR1 is ENHRY and CDR2 is SYGVKD in the germline V gene. The germline V and J ends were trimmed by 3 bases and 5 bases, with 9 bases remaining between them. The CDR3 DNA sequence: TGTGCCATCAGTGATGGGGTAGGAGATACGCAGTATTTT. This sequence encodes CAISDGVGDTQYF.

The chain combines TRBV11-2 with TRBJ2-5; a possible D gene is TRBD2 (5 bases). The germline gives CDR1 SGHAT, CDR2 FQNNGV. V was trimmed by 1 base and J by 2 bases, leaving 20 bases between them. The CDR3 extends over 18 amino acids. The CDR3 is CASSLGVLGSTAQETQYF. The CDR3 nucleotides are TGTGCCAGCAGCTTAGGAGTTTTGGGGAGTACGGCACAAGAGACCCAGTACTTC.

This sequence joins TRBV15 and TRBJ1-3; D not certain. CDR1 is LNHNV and CDR2 is YYDKDF in the germline V gene (reference sequence). V lost 0 bases, J lost 0 bases, and 9 bases lay in between. The CDR3 is 16 residues long. The DNA for the CDR3 is TGTGCCACCAGCAGAGACCGGACGGTCTCTGGAAACACCATATATTTT. It specifies CATSRDRTVSGNTIYF.

This sequence joins TRBV28 and TRBJ1-2, with D unresolved. Trimming pared 4 bases from V and 5 bases from J, leaving 8 bases between. The germline V gene has CDR1 MDHEN and CDR2 SYDVKM. This CDR3 has 12 amino acids. The CDR3 coding sequence is TGTGCCAGCAGTTCATCTTATTATGGCTACACCTTC. Protein product: CASSSSYYGYTF.

This chain uses TRBV5-1 with TRBJ2-1; the match to TRBD2 covers 10 bases. V was clipped by 4 bases and J by 4 bases; unmatched bases: 8. Germline loops: CDR1 SGHRS, CDR2 YFSETQ. This CDR3 comprises 16 residues. CDR3 residues: CASSPPLAGAYNEQFF. The DNA for the CDR3 is TGCGCCAGCAGCCCTCCTCTAGCGGGAGCGTACAATGAGCAGTTCTTC.

This chain uses TRBV19 with TRBJ2-3; D remains unclear. Per germline, CDR1 LNHDA and CDR2 SQIVND (reference sequence). Trimming removed 6 bases from V and 1 base from J, with 20 bases in between. The CDR3 covers 17 residues. The CDR3 bases are TGTGCCAGTAGCCAAACGACACTCACGTCGGGCACAGATACGCAGTATTTT. Translation gives CASSQTTLTSGTDTQYF. The full variable domain, in which reference TRBV19 and TRBJ2-3 provide the parts outside the CDR3, is DGGITQSPKYLFRKEGQNVTLSCEQNLNHDAMYWYRQDPGQGLRLIYYSQIVNDFQKGDIAEGYSVSREKKESFPLTVTSAQKNPTAFYLCASSQTTLTSGTDTQYFGPGTRLTVL.

V usage is TRBV2 and J usage is TRBJ1-1; weak D call: TRBD1 (5 bases). Trimming pared 6 bases from V and 4 bases from J, leaving 21 bases between. Germline V gene data show CDR1 as SNHLY and CDR2 as FYNNEI. The CDR3 is made up of 16 amino acids. The CDR3 DNA is TGTGCCAGCAGCCTCCGGCCCCTTCCTGGGGGCACTGAAGCTTTCTTT. Translated, it gives CASSLRPLPGGTEAFF.

V gene TRBV5-1 combines with J gene TRBJ1-1; a weak D match, TRBD1 (5 bases). Germline-derived CDR1 and CDR2 are SGHRS and YFSETQ. CDR3 length: 14 amino acids. V was cut by 5 bases and J by 1 base, with 12 bases left in between. The DNA of the CDR3 is TGCGCCAGCAGTAGGGGACCCGCGAACACTGAAGCTTTCTTT. Amino acid sequence: CASSRGPANTEAFF.

Turning to this clone: Mismatch with germline at one junction end may stem from a read error. This rearrangement joins TRBV7-7 to TRBJ2-2, with 8 positions matching TRBD2. This CDR3 is 17 amino acids long. The germline V gene has CDR1 SSHAT and CDR2 FNYEAQ (reference sequence). CDR3 residues: CASSSTSGSTNTGELFF. CDR3 sequence (DNA): TGTGCTAGCAGCTCCACTAGCGGAAGTACGAACACCGGGGAGCTGTTTTTT.

The chain is built from TRBV10-3 and TRBJ2-7; D is unclear. Trimming cost V 5 bases and J 3 bases, with 14 bases left between them. CDR1 is ENHRY, CDR2 SYGVKD, per germline. The CDR3 extends over 14 amino acids. The DNA for the CDR3 is TGTGCCATCAGTCGGTCGGAGCAGAACTACGAGCAGTACTTC. This encodes CAISRSEQNYEQYF.

V gene TRBV24-1 combines with J gene TRBJ2-2, with TRBD2 matching 9 bases. Trimming at V came to 1 base and at J to 0 bases, leaving 2 bases not matched to a gene. The CDR3 totals 17 residues. Germline CDR1 is KGHDR and CDR2 is SFDVKD. The CDR3: CATSDFSSGTNTGELFF. The CDR3 region has the DNA TGTGCCACCAGTGATTTCTCTAGCGGGACGAACACCGGGGAGCTGTTTTTT.

The chain carries TRBV25-1 and TRBJ1-5, with D tentatively TRBD1 (6 bases). Germline V CDR1 and CDR2: MGHDK, SYGVNS. The ends were cut back, 2 bases at V and 5 bases at J, with 13 bases in the middle. The CDR3 spans 15 residues. CDR3 sequence: CASSEEDSGDQPQHF. CDR3 in DNA: TGTGCCAGCAGTGAAGAGGACAGTGGGGATCAGCCCCAGCATTTT.

The chain employs TRBV18 and TRBJ1-3; TRBD1 is a possible D gene (6 bases). Trimming shortened V by 3 bases and J by 2 bases, and 8 bases separated the two germline ends. CDR3 size: 14 residues. Germline V gene lookup returns CDR1 KGHSH and CDR2 LQKENI. The chain's CDR3 is CASSPSGAGNTIYF. The CDR3 bases are TGTGCCAGCTCACCCTCAGGGGCTGGAAACACCATATATTTT.

The V and J genes are TRBV9 and TRBJ2-7; 8 bases are shared with TRBD1. The CDR3 covers 16 residues. CDR1 is SGDLS, CDR2 YYNGEE, per germline. Germline trimming cut 3 bases from V and 3 bases from J; bases unmatched to any gene: 11. The CDR3 protein is CASSASPTGGFYEQYF. Here the CDR3 DNA reads TGTGCCAGCAGCGCCAGTCCCACAGGGGGATTCTACGAGCAGTACTTC.

This chain links TRBV29-1 with TRBJ2-2, with D tentatively TRBD1 (5 bases). The CDR3 loop spans 12 amino acids. CDR1 is SQVTM and CDR2 is ANQGSEA in the germline V gene. The V end lost 6 bases, the J end lost 6 bases, and 11 bases lay between the germline ends. CDR3 bases: TGCAGCGTGGGGCAGTCGGCCGGGGAGCTGTTTTTT. It yields the protein CSVGQSAGELFF.

The CDR3 coding sequence is TGTGCCAGCAGTGGGGGGACCCCCTCGGAGCAGTACTTC. It specifies CASSGGTPSEQYF. This sequence joins TRBV12-3 or TRBV12-4 and TRBJ2-7; D is possibly TRBD2 (6 bases). This CDR3 contains 13 residues. V lost 5 bases, J lost 7 bases, and 15 bases lay in between.

This chain connects TRBV7-8 to TRBJ1-1; the D is unclear. The germline V gene encodes CDR1 SGHVS and CDR2 FQNEAQ. The length of the CDR3 is 13 residues. V lost 5 bases and J 4 bases, leaving 11 bases between the germline ends. CDR3 amino acids: CASSPSQTTEAFF. As DNA, the CDR3 is TGTGCCAGCAGCCCCAGCCAGACCACTGAAGCTTTCTTT.

This rearrangement joins TRBV9 to TRBJ2-5, with D unresolved. Trimming removed 0 bases from V and 0 bases from J, with 3 bases in between. This CDR3 contains 13 residues. The germline CDR1 and CDR2 sequences are SGDLS and YYNGEE. The CDR3 sequence is CASSVDNQETQYF. Here the CDR3 DNA reads TGTGCCAGCAGCGTAGACAACCAAGAGACCCAGTACTTC. The full variable domain, rest sourced from reference TRBV9 and TRBJ2-5, is DSGVTQTPKHLITATGQRVTLRCSPRSGDLSVYWYQQSLDQGLQFLIQYYNGEERAKGNILERFSAQQFPDLHSELNLSSLELGDSALYFCASSVDNQETQYFGPGTRLLVL.